The 17 T cell receptor beta chains listed next were all sequenced from one sample in a study of glioma-infiltrating T cells after dendritic cell vaccination. The method was immunoSEQ multiplex PCR; TCRdb's version includes in-frame clones alone and lacks a portion of them. Seen here are 80,000 to 95,000 clones, 85% to 90% observed once, and the top ten hold under 3%. The input for sequencing was blood, taken before dendritic cell vaccination. These receptors originate from a human donor with glioblastoma.

The gene calls are TRBV4-2 and TRBJ1-1; no clear D gene. The CDR3 has 14 amino acids. Trimming pared 3 bases from V and 0 bases from J, leaving 8 bases between. Per germline, CDR1 LGHNA and CDR2 YNFKEQ. This chain's CDR3 is CASSHGLMNTEAFF. In DNA, the CDR3 is TGTGCCAGCAGCCACGGACTGATGAACACTGAAGCTTTCTTT.

This sequence joins TRBV6-5 and TRBJ2-1, with D maybe TRBD2 (7 bases). Trimming cost V 0 bases and J 15 bases, with 15 bases left between them. Germline V gene data show CDR1 as MNHEY and CDR2 as SVGAGI. The length of the CDR3 is 13 residues. CDR3 DNA: TGTGCCAGCAGTTACTCAAGGGGAAGGGGGGGGTTCTTC. The encoded protein is CASSYSRGRGGFF.

The chain uses TRBV5-6 and TRBJ1-1, with D maybe TRBD1 (5 bases). CDR3 length equals 13 residues. Per the germline V gene, CDR1 is SGHDT and CDR2 is YYEEEE. V lost 3 bases and J lost 11, with 17 bases in between. The CDR3 protein is CASSWGGRGLAFF. CDR3 in DNA: TGTGCCAGCAGCTGGGGTGGTCGGGGGTTGGCTTTCTTT.

This sequence joins TRBV6-7 and TRBJ2-1; 12 bases match TRBD1. TRBV6-7 falls under the ORF class, with uncertain function. The CDR3 spans 21 residues. V shed 1 base and J 0 bases; nucleotides not matched to a gene: 13. The CDR3 bases are TGTGCCAGCAGTTACTGGTCCGGGACAGGGGGCCTGGTACCCTCCTACAATGAGCAGTTCTTC. This sequence encodes CASSYWSGTGGLVPSYNEQFF.

The chain couples TRBV4-3 to TRBJ2-1, with 7 bases lining up with TRBD2. The CDR3 is made up of 15 amino acids. The germline V gene encodes CDR1 LGHNA and CDR2 YSLEER. Losses at the gene ends were 1 base for V and 3 bases for J; bases not matched to a gene: 3. The CDR3 sequence: CASSQVAGFYNEQFF. In DNA, the CDR3 is TGCGCCAGCAGCCAAGTAGCGGGTTTCTACAATGAGCAGTTCTTC.

In its sample, this clone ranks as medium-sized. The V call is TRBV10-3, the J call TRBJ2-2, with 10 nucleotides matching TRBD2. CDR3 length: 16 residues. The germline gives CDR1 ENHRY, CDR2 SYGVKD. The V segment lost 2 bases and the J segment 7 bases; nucleotides outside the gene matches: 7. The CDR3 DNA reads as TGTGCCATCAGTGAGACTAGCGGGGCCACTGGCGGGGAGCTGTTTTTT. Residues: CAISETSGATGGELFF.

The gene calls are TRBV6-1 and TRBJ2-7; tentative D call: TRBD2 (5 bases). V lost 0 bases to trimming and J lost 12 bases, with 12 bases between them. The CDR3 extends over 12 amino acids. The germline CDR1 and CDR2 sequences are MNHNS and SASEGT. CDR3 amino acids: CASSEAREGGYF. The CDR3 DNA sequence: TGTGCCAGCAGTGAAGCGAGGGAAGGCGGGTACTTC.

This clone was seen more than once but under ten times. The chain joins TRBV5-1 to TRBJ2-1; tentative D call: TRBD2 (6 bases). The V gene's germline CDR1 is SGHRS and CDR2 YFSETQ. Trimming cost V 5 bases and J 9 bases, with 27 bases left between them. The CDR3 consists of 17 residues. Written as DNA, the CDR3 is TGCGCCAGCAGTCTTAATCTATACGGACTCACGGAGGGTGAGCAGTTCTTC. Its translation: CASSLNLYGLTEGEQFF. Full variable domain (missing parts from reference TRBV5-1 and TRBJ2-1): KAGVTQTPRYLIKTRGQQVTLSCSPISGHRSVSWYQQTPGQGLQFLFEYFSETQRNKGNFPGRFSGRQFSNSRSEMNVSTLELGDSALYLCASSLNLYGLTEGEQFFGPGTRLTVL.

The chain employs TRBV15 and TRBJ2-7; 10 bases fit TRBD1. Germline assignment: CDR1 LNHNV and CDR2 YYDKDF (reference sequence). The V gene end was trimmed by 2 bases and the J gene end by 4 bases; junction bases not matched to a gene: 5. The CDR3 runs 15 residues. The CDR3 here is CATSRSRTGGYEQYF. DNA of the CDR3: TGTGCCACCAGCAGATCGCGGACAGGGGGGTACGAGCAGTACTTC.

V usage is TRBV12-5 and J usage is TRBJ2-2; 8 bases align to TRBD2. The germline V gene has CDR1 LGHNT and CDR2 FRNRAP. There are 14 residues in the CDR3. J was trimmed by 7 bases and V by 0 bases; bases with no gene match: 1. Here the CDR3 reads CASGLVGGDGELFF. CDR3 nucleotide sequence: TGTGCTAGTGGTTTGGTCGGGGGGGACGGGGAGCTGTTTTTT. Variable domain in full (rest from reference TRBV12-5 and TRBJ2-2): DARVTQTPRHKVTEMGQEVTMRCQPILGHNTVFWYRQTMMQGLELLAYFRNRAPLDDSGMPKDRFSAEMPDATLATLKIQPSEPRDSAVYFCASGLVGGDGELFFGEGSRLTVL.

This clone was seen just once. This chain connects TRBV7-2 to TRBJ1-2; 9 bases agree with TRBD1. The CDR3 extends over 16 amino acids. Germline assignment: CDR1 SGHTA and CDR2 FQGNSA. After removal of 5 bases from V and 5 bases from J, the junction contained 12 bases not matched to a gene. In DNA, the CDR3 is TGTGCCAGCAGCCCCGGGGGGCGACAGGGGGGATATGGCTACACCTTC. As protein: CASSPGGRQGGYGYTF.

This clone was found a few times. CDR3 sequence reads: CASSQTGPGGNTIYF. CDR3 in DNA: TGTGCCAGCAGCCAGACAGGGCCAGGGGGAAACACCATATATTTT. The chain uses TRBV5-4 and TRBJ1-3; 7 bases fit TRBD1. The CDR3 covers 15 residues. The germline gives CDR1 SGHNT, CDR2 YYREEE (reference sequence). The V and J ends lost 4 bases and 4 bases, in that order; junction bases with no gene match: 8.

The chain recombines TRBV5-1 with TRBJ1-3; TRBD1 matches at 9 bases. Per the germline V gene, CDR1 is SGHRS and CDR2 is YFSETQ. CDR3 length: 18 amino acids. V lost 4 bases to trimming and J lost 1 base; unmatched junction nucleotides: 12. In DNA, the CDR3 is TGCGCCAGCAGCCTCAGACCGGGACAGGGTATGTCTGGAAACACCATATATTTT. This encodes CASSLRPGQGMSGNTIYF.

V gene TRBV27 combines with J gene TRBJ2-3; D may be TRBD1 (6 bases). The germline V gene encodes CDR1 MNHEY and CDR2 SMNVEV (reference sequence). The CDR3 totals 15 residues. V lost 7 bases, J lost 6 bases, and 20 bases lay in between. CDR3: CASMLAGTFRDTQYF. The CDR3 region has the DNA TGTGCCAGCATGTTAGCCGGGACATTCAGGGATACGCAGTATTTT.

This chain uses TRBV4-2 with TRBJ2-5; D is possibly TRBD2 (6 bases). Judging by the DNA end, TRBJ2-7 fits better; the J call may be wrong. CDR1 LGHNA and CDR2 YNFKEQ come from the germline V gene. The CDR3 length is 15 residues. The CDR3 region is CASSLRSGSSYEQYF. The CDR3 region has the DNA TGTGCCAGCAGCCTACGTAGCGGCAGCTCCTACGAGCAGTACTTC.

The rearrangement links TRBV29-1 to TRBJ1-6; 7 nucleotides match TRBD1. J was trimmed by 5 bases and V by 6 bases; bases with no gene match: 4. CDR3 length: 13 amino acids. Germline V gene sequence: CDR1 SQVTM, CDR2 ANQGSEA. The CDR3 loop is CSVLQGDNSPLHF. The CDR3 DNA reads TGCAGCGTGCTGCAGGGGGATAATTCACCCCTCCACTTT.

The CDR3 protein is CASSLDRGDQPQHF. The CDR3 DNA sequence: TGTGCCAGCAGTCTTGACAGGGGGGATCAGCCCCAGCATTTT. V is TRBV6-1 and J is TRBJ1-5; 9 bases are shared with TRBD1. This CDR3 is 14 amino acids long. Germline-derived CDR1 and CDR2 are MNHNS and SASEGT. With 5 bases clipped from V and 5 bases from J, the junction kept 4 bases outside the gene matches.